What follows are 12 T cell receptor beta chains derived from one specimen sequenced in a study of CD8+ T cells in alopecia areata. A sort of pooled cutaneous lymph node cells used CD4, CD8alpha, NKG2D, NKG2ACE and other stains. cDNA prepared by RNA extraction and subsequent reverse transcription served as the template for sequencing. The table came from immunoSEQ multiplex PCR; TCRdb's copy has only in-frame clones and leaves some out. The sample holds approximately 280,000 clones, and no clone turns up only once. The sequenced sample was CD4+ T cells sorted from a lymph node. These receptors all stem from a C3H/HeJ mouse with alopecia areata. Strain MHC haplotype: H2-k.

A note on this clone: Gene names are mouse gene names. Read coverage stops 3 residues before the CDR3 terminus; the germline J gene supplies the remainder. This chain connects TRBV5 to TRBJ1-6, with a tentative D call TRBD1 (6 bases). TRBJ1-6 carries the ORF label, with uncertain function. Germline V lookup: CDR1 LGHNA, CDR2 YNLKQL (reference sequence). The CDR3 is made up of 14 amino acids. The ends were cut back, 2 bases at V and 7 bases at J, with 9 bases in the middle. The CDR3 loop reads CASSQTGSNSPLYF. The CDR3 DNA, read in part, is TGTGCCAGCAGCCAAACAGGGAGCAATTCGCCC.

Worth noting for this clone: Gene names are mouse gene names. Other DNA sequences in the sample encode the same CDR3. The CDR3 is CTCSADWGNSAETLYF. CDR3 DNA (partial): TGCACCTGCAGTGCAGACTGGGGGAATAGTGCAGAA. The chain links TRBV1 to TRBJ2-3, with 7 bases matching TRBD2. Sequencing ends 4 residues short of the CDR3 end; the germline J gene provides the rest. Trimming removed 0 bases from V and 0 bases from J; junction bases left unmatched: 3. The CDR3 consists of 16 residues. The V gene's germline CDR1 is NSQYPW and CDR2 LRSPGD (reference sequence).

In this sample, this clone turned up a few times. Here the gene names and germline are mouse. The observed sequence ends 4 residues before the CDR3 terminus, with the missing tail filled in from the germline J gene. J is TRBJ1-2 and V is TRBV5, with D possibly being TRBD1 (6 bases). The CDR3 runs 13 residues. Germline V gene data show CDR1 as LGHNA and CDR2 as YNLKQL (reference sequence). The sequenced CDR3 bases are TGTGCCAGCAGCCAAGAAGAGGGGGAC. Translation: CASSQEEGD. Given in full, the CDR3 is CASSQEEGDDYTF.

As regards this clone: Gene and germline names: mouse. Read sequence stops 4 residues before the CDR3 end, and the germline J gene provides the missing end. Other nucleotide sequences in the sample specify the same CDR3. The chain employs TRBV5 and TRBJ2-1; maybe TRBD1 (5 bases). Germline lookup yields CDR1 LGHNA and CDR2 YNLKQL (reference sequence). The CDR3 loop spans 13 amino acids. Trimming removed 1 base at V and 4 bases at J, with 5 bases between. CDR3 DNA (partial): TGTGCCAGCAGCCAAGGACAGTATGCT. It specifies CASSQGQYA. The CDR3 as a whole reads CASSQGQYAEQFF.

This clone showed up just a few times. Germline and genes here are mouse. Read coverage stops 4 residues before the CDR3 terminus; the germline J gene supplies the remainder. The same CDR3 is also encoded by other DNA sequences in this sample. This sequence joins TRBV1 and TRBJ2-5, with TRBD2 matching over 9 bases. CDR3 size: 15 residues. CDR1 is NSQYPW and CDR2 is LRSPGD in the germline V gene (reference sequence). Losses at the gene ends were 2 bases for V and 1 base for J; bases not matched to a gene: 1. CDR3 DNA, as far as it was read: TGCACCTGCAGTGCATCTGGGGGGGACCAAGAC. This sequence encodes CTCSASGGDQD. The whole CDR3 is CTCSASGGDQDTQYF.

Comment on this clone: The genes are named according to mouse. The read ends 3 residues before the CDR3 terminus; that terminus is restored from the germline J gene. The genes are TRBV1 and TRBJ1-6, with TRBD1 matching over 7 bases. TRBJ1-6 is an ORF; its function is uncertain. There are 17 residues in the CDR3. V dropped 2 bases and J dropped 0; count of bases not matched to a gene: 4. Germline CDR1 reads NSQYPW; CDR2 reads LRSPGD (reference sequence). The DNA read from the CDR3 is TGCACCTGCAGTGCAATCCGGGACAGTTCCTATAATTCGCCC. Translation: CTCSAIRDSSYNSP. The entire CDR3 protein reads CTCSAIRDSSYNSPLYF.

This clone was seen repeatedly, ten times or more. Mouse gene names apply. The read is 4 residues too short to cover the CDR3 end, so that end is filled in from the germline J gene. This chain connects TRBV19 to TRBJ2-3; 12 bases map to TRBD2. CDR3 length equals 16 residues. The V gene's germline CDR1 is FNHDT and CDR2 SITEND (reference sequence). V gave up 2 bases and J gave up 0 bases; unmatched junction bases: 1. CDR3 DNA, as far as it was read: TGTGCCAGCAGTATCGACTGGGGGGGCAGTGCAGAA. The encoded protein is CASSIDWGGSAE. The full CDR3 sequence reads CASSIDWGGSAETLYF. The whole variable domain, filled in from reference TRBV19 and TRBJ2-3, reads GGIITQTPKFLIGQEGQKLTLKCQQNFNHDTMYWYRQDSGKGLRLIYYSITENDLQKGDLSEGYDASREKKSSFSLTVTSAQKNEMAVFLCASSIDWGGSAETLYFGSGTRLTVL.

For this clone: Each gene name is a mouse one. The CDR3 end is not reached by the read, which stops 4 residues before it; the germline J gene fills it in. This specimen includes other DNA sequences encoding the same CDR3. V gene TRBV5 combines with J gene TRBJ2-2, with 9 bases fitting TRBD1. V dropped 0 bases and J dropped 4; count of bases not matched to a gene: 0. Germline lookup yields CDR1 LGHNA and CDR2 YNLKQL (reference sequence). The CDR3 loop spans 15 amino acids. The covered CDR3 bases are TGTGCCAGCAGCCAAGAGACAGGGGGCACCGGG. Translated: CASSQETGGTG. The entire CDR3 reads CASSQETGGTGQLYF.

This clone occurred a few times. Germline and genes here are mouse. Coverage ceases 3 residues before the CDR3 finishes, and the germline J gene fills in the end. This chain uses TRBV13-3 with TRBJ1-6, with D hard to call. TRBJ1-6 is filed as an ORF, its function uncertain. V dropped 1 base and J dropped 5 bases, with 10 bases sitting between them. Germline V gene data show CDR1 as NNHDY and CDR2 as SYVADS. CDR3 length: 15 residues. The sequenced part of the CDR3 DNA is TGTGCCAGCAGTGATAAGGCAGGAAATAATTCGCCC. Translating gives CASSDKAGNNSP. The full-length CDR3 reads as CASSDKAGNNSPLYF.

This clone was seen more than once but under ten times. Gene names are mouse gene names. The missing CDR3 end, 4 residues past where the read stops, is filled in from the germline J gene. The genes are TRBV31 and TRBJ2-2; 11 positions match TRBD2. The V gene end was trimmed by 5 bases and the J gene end by 4 bases; junction bases not matched to a gene: 6. This CDR3 region has 15 residues. Germline CDR1 GKSSPN, CDR2 SITVG. CDR3 sequence reads: CAWVRDWGSTGQLYF. The DNA read from the CDR3 is TGTGCCTGGGTCCGGGACTGGGGGAGCACCGGG. Filled out from reference TRBV31 and TRBJ2-2, the complete variable domain reads AQTIHQWPVAEIKAVGSPLSLGCTIKGKSSPNLYWYWQATGGTLQQLFYSITVGQVESVVQLNLSASRPKDDQFILSTEKLLLSHSGFYLCAWVRDWGSTGQLYFGEGSKLTVL.

This clone has a handful of counts. The germline and genes are mouse ones. The CDR3 goes on 4 residues after the read ends, and that part is filled in from the germline J gene. Other DNA sequences in the sample encode the same CDR3. The V call is TRBV31, the J call TRBJ2-7, with 8 bases matching TRBD1. This CDR3 comprises 12 residues. Germline CDR1 reads GKSSPN; CDR2 reads SITVG. Incomplete CDR3 DNA: TGTGCCTGGAGTCCGACAGGGGAT. It encodes CAWSPTGD. The whole CDR3 sequence is CAWSPTGDEQYF.

Turning to this clone: The listed genes are named as in mouse. The read gets to within 4 residues of the CDR3 end, and the germline J gene fills in the rest. Other DNA sequences from this sample encode an identical CDR3 as well. The chain employs TRBV19 and TRBJ2-1; 12 bases are a match to TRBD2. The V and J ends lost 5 bases and 5 bases, in that order; junction bases with no gene match: 2. The CDR3 runs 14 residues. Germline CDR1 is FNHDT and CDR2 is SITEND (reference sequence). The DNA read from the CDR3 is TGTGCCAGCAGAAGGGACTGGGGGGATGCT. It translates to CASRRDWGDA. The entire CDR3 sequence reads CASRRDWGDAEQFF.